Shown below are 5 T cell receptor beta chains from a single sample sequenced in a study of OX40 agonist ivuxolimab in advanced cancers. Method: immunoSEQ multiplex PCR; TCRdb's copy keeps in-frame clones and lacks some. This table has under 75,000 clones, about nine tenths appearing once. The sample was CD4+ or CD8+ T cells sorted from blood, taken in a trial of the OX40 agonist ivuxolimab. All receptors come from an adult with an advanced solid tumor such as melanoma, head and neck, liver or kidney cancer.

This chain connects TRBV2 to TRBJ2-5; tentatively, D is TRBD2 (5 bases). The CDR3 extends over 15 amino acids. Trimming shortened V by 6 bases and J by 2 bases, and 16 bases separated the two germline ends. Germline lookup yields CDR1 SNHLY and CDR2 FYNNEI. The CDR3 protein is CASRSGSGPQETQYF. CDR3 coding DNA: TGTGCCAGCAGGTCAGGCAGCGGACCTCAAGAGACCCAGTACTTC.

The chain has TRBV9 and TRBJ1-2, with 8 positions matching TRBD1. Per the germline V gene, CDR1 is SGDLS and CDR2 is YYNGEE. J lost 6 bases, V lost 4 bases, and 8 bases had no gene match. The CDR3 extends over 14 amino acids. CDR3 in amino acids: CASSYGQGGDGYTF. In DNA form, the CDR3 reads TGTGCCAGCAGCTACGGACAGGGTGGAGATGGCTACACCTTC.

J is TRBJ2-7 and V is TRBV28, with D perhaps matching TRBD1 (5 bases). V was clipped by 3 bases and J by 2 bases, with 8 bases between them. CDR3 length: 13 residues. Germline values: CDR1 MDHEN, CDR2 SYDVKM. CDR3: CASSFGRAYEQYF. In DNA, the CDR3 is TGTGCCAGCAGTTTTGGCAGGGCCTACGAGCAGTACTTC.

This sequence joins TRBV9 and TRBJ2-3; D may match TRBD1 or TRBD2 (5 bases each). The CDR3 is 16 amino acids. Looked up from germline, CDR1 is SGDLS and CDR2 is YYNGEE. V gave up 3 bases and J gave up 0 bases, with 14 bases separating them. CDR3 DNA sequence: TGTGCCAGCAGCGCAGGGCGCGGGTCTAGCACAGATACGCAGTATTTT. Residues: CASSAGRGSSTDTQYF.

Here the CDR3 DNA reads TGCGCCAGCAGCCAAGAAAATGTGGGCGGACTCTCCTACGAGCAGTACTTC. Translated, it gives CASSQENVGGLSYEQYF. The V call is TRBV4-1, the J call TRBJ2-5; possibly TRBD2 for D (5 bases). The DNA end lines up better with TRBJ2-7; the J call may be wrong. This CDR3 has 17 residues. Germline V lookup: CDR1 MGHRA, CDR2 YSYEKL.